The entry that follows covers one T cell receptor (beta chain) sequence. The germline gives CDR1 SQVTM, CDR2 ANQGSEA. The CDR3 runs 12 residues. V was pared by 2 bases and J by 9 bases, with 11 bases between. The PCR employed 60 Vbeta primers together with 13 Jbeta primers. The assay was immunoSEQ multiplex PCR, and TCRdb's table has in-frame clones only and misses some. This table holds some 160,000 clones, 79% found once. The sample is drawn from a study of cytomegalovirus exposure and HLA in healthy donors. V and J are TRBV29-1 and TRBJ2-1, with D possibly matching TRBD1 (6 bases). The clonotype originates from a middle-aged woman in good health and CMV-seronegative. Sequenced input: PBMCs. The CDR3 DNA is TGCAGCGTTGAAAGCGTGGACAGTGAGCAGTTCTTC. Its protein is CSVESVDSEQFF.